The clone carrying this T cell receptor (beta chain) was picked up many times. This specimen comes from a study of T cells of healthy individuals. Using its own MiXCR run on the 5' RACE reads, TCRdb lists one record per CDR3 protein. The sample yields around 79,000 distinct CDR3 sequences, 4% to 5.5% seen once. CDR3 size: 11 residues. CDR1 and CDR2 (germline): SGHRS, YFSETQ. Trimming took 2 bases from V and 13 from J, leaving 10 bases between them. The chain carries TRBV5-1 and TRBJ2-1; D unclear. This receptor was identified in a female donor in good health. The CDR3 loop is CASSLPGGQFF. CDR3 nucleotide sequence: TGCGCCAGCAGCTTACCAGGCGGTCAGTTCTTC.